This T cell receptor (beta chain) is from a study of OX40 agonist ivuxolimab in advanced cancers. With respect to the entire study: Ivuxolimab, which targeted the costimulatory receptor OX40 (CD134), was an agonistic, fully human IgG2 monoclonal antibody. The point of sequencing TCRbeta in the periphery was to test whether ivuxolimab changed TCR sequence diversity and drove clonal T-cell expansion. A male proportion of 75% to 85% and a mean age of approximately 58 years, ranging from about 20 to 79, were recorded for the dose-escalation cohort. Of the approximately 53 patients in dose escalation, around 20 had hepatocellular carcinoma, some 15 had melanoma, 9 had renal cell carcinoma and 9 had head and neck cancer. Partial responses were achieved by three dose-escalation patients, of whom one had hepatocellular carcinoma and two had cutaneous melanoma. The paper covers the monotherapy dose-escalation part of the phase I ivuxolimab trial, which included N of about 50 patients. Intravenous ivuxolimab was administered to patients every 2 weeks at six dose levels: 0.01, 0.1, 0.3, 1.5, 3 and 10 mg/kg. Prior anti-PD-1, anti-PD-L1 or anti-CTLA-4 therapy was permitted, and checkpoint inhibitors had been received by about 44% of dose-escalation patients.

V lost 6 bases and J lost 10 bases; the stretch between them is 10 bases long. From cysteine to phenylalanine, the CDR3 is 11 amino acids long. Only the CDR3 region is kept as DNA, spanning 33 bases read in frame from base 1. Based on the germline V gene (reference sequence), the CDR1 and CDR2 sequences are GTSNPN and SVGIG. Patients with a history of autoimmune disease or receiving systemic immunosuppression were excluded from the trial. In every dose cohort, peripheral blood was drawn for TCR sequencing at baseline, cycle 4 day 1, and cycle 7 day 1. Samples were obtained from an open-label, multicenter, first-in-human phase I dose-escalation trial of ivuxolimab. The trial enrolled adults with locally advanced or metastatic head and neck squamous cell, hepatocellular, melanoma or renal cell carcinoma. CD4+ and CD8+ T cells were sorted separately from peripheral blood before TCR sequencing. As regards this clone: The target of this receptor is not known. Base quality data are lacking; no much larger clone is found one base away.

Study-level results and caveats: Partial responders in the 0.1-3.0 mg/kg groups had among the lowest normalized peripheral clonal expansion, especially among CD8+ T cells. After ivuxolimab, CD8+ T cells had more expanded clones than CD4+ T cells on average. The antigen specificity of the peripheral T cells that underwent clonal expansion was not determined. At doses from 0.1 to 3.0 mg/kg, clonal expansion was seen in both CD4+ and CD8+ blood T cells between baseline and week 6. Low levels of normalized T-cell clonal expansion were also seen in some patients who did not respond.

For sequencing of the TCRbeta CDR3 region, genomic DNA was extracted from the sorted cells. The immunoSEQ Assay was used for sequencing of TCRbeta CDR3 regions. TCRdb obtained this table from immuneACCESS and retained in-frame rearrangements with V and J assigned. These tables miss some clones; where compared with another copy, unresolved V genes account for less than half of the shortfall, and the remainder is unexplained. For this sample the table gives 40,000 or so clones, of which around 87% were detected only once. Clones ranked in the top ten supply approximately 0.4% of the sample. The rearranged chain carries TRBV30 and TRBJ1-6, with no D gene named confidently. This receptor was taken from an adult with an advanced solid tumor such as melanoma, head and neck, liver or kidney cancer. The sequences come from CD4+ or CD8+ T cells sorted from blood, collected in a trial of the OX40 agonist ivuxolimab. The nucleotides read TGTGCCTGTGGTGCCCGCTCACCCCTCCACTTT. This is translated as CACGARSPLHF. The full variable domain, with segments outside the CDR3 supplied by the reference TRBV30 and TRBJ1-6 proteins, appears as SQTIHQWPATLVQPVGSPLSLECTVEGTSNPNLYWYRQAAGRGLQLLFYSVGIGQISSEVPQNLSASRPQDRQFILSSKKLLLSDSGFYLCACGARSPLHFGNGTRLTVT.